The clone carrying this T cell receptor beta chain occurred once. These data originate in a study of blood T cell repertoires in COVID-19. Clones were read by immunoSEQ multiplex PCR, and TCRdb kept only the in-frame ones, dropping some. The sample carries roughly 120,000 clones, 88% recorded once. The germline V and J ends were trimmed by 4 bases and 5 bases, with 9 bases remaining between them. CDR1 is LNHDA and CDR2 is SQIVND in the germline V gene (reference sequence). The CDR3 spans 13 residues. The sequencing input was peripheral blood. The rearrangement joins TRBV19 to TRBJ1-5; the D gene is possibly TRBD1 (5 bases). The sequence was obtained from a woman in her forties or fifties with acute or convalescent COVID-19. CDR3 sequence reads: CASSRGGHQPQHF. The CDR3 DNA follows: TGTGCCAGTAGTAGGGGGGGACATCAGCCCCAGCATTTT.